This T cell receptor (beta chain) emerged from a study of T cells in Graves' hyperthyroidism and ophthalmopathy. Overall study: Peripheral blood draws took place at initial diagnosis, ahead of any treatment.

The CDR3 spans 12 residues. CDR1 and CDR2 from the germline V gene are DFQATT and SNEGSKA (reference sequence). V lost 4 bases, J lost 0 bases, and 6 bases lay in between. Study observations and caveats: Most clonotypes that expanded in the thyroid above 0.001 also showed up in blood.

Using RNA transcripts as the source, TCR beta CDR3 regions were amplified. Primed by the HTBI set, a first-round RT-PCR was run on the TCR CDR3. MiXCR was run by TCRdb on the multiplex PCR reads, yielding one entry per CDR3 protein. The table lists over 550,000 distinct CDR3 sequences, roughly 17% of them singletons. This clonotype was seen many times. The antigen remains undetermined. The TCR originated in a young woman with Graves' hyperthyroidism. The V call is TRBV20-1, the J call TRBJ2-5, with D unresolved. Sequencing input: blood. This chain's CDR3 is CSAMVNQETQYF. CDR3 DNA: TGCAGTGCTATGGTGAACCAAGAGACCCAGTACTTC.